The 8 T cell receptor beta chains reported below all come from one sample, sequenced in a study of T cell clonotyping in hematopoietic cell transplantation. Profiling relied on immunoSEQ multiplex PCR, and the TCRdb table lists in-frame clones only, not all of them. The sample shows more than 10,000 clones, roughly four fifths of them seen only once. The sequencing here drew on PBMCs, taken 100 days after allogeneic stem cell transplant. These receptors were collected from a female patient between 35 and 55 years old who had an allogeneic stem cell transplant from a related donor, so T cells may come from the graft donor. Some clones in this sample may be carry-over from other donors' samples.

The CDR3 coding sequence is TGTGCCAGCAGTTATAACGGGGGCGGACACACTGAAGCTTTCTTT. Residues: CASSYNGGGHTEAFF. The genes are TRBV6-6 and TRBJ1-1, with D maybe TRBD1 (6 bases). The CDR3 extends over 15 amino acids. Germline values: CDR1 MNHNY, CDR2 SVGAGI (reference sequence). V lost 3 bases and J 3 bases, leaving 14 bases between the germline ends.

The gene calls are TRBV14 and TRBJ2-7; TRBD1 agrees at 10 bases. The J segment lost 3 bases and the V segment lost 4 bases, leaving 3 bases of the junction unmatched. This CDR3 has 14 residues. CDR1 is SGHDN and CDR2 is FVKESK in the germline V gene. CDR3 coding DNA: TGTGCCAGCAGCCGTGGGACAGGGGTCTACGAGCAGTACTTC. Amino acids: CASSRGTGVYEQYF.

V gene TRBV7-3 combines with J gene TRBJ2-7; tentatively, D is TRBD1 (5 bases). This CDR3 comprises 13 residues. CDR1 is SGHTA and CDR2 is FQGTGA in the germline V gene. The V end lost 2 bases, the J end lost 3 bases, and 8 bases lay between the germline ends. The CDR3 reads CASSLEGDYEQYF. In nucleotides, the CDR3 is TGTGCCAGCAGCTTAGAAGGGGACTACGAGCAGTACTTC.

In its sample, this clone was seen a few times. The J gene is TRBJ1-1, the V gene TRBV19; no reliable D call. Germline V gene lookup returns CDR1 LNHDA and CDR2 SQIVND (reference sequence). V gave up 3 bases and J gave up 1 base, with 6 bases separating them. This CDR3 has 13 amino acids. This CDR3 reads CASSIGPNTEAFF. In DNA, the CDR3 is TGTGCCAGTAGTATCGGACCGAACACTGAAGCTTTCTTT. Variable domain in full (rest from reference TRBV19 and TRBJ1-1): DGGITQSPKYLFRKEGQNVTLSCEQNLNHDAMYWYRQDPGQGLRLIYYSQIVNDFQKGDIAEGYSVSREKKESFPLTVTSAQKNPTAFYLCASSIGPNTEAFFGQGTRLTVV.

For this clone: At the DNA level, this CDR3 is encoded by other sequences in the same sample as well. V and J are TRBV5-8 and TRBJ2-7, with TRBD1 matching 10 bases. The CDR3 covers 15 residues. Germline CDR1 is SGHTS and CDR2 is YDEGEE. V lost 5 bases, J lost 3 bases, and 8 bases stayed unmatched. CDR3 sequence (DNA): TGTGCCAGCAGTTCCGGGACAGGGGTTTTCTACGAGCAGTACTTC. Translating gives CASSSGTGVFYEQYF.

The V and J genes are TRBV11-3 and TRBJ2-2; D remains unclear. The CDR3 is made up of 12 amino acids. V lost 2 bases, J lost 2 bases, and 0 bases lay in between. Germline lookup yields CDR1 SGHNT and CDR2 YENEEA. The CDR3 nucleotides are TGTGCCAGCAGCTTAAACACCGGGGAGCTGTTTTTT. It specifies CASSLNTGELFF.

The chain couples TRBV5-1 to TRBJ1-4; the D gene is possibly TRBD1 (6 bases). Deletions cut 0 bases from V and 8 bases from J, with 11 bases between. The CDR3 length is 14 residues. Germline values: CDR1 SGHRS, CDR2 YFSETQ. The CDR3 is CASSLGQGLEKLFF. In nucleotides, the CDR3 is TGCGCCAGCAGCTTGGGGCAGGGGCTCGAAAAACTGTTTTTT.

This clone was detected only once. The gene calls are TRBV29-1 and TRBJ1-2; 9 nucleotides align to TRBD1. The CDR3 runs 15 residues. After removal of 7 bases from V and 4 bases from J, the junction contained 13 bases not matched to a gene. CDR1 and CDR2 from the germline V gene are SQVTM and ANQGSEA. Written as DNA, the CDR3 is TGCAGCGCCCAACCCGGGACAGGGACAACCTATGGCTACACCTTC. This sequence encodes CSAQPGTGTTYGYTF.